These T cell receptor beta chains were read from a single sample in a study of T-cell memory formation after mild COVID-19. TCRdb ran MiXCR on the 5' RACE reads and lists one entry per CDR3 protein. Counted here are 350,000 to 500,000 distinct CDR3 sequences, more than 20% occurring once; the ten biggest clones make up around 13%. The sample comprised PBMCs or a T cell subset sorted from them (not recorded which). The receptors were sampled from an adult woman who had mild COVID-19 (a few samples of this study predate the infection). Cell type and time point are not known. Each CDR3 is given with its conserved first and last residue. Each record gives: V gene, J gene, clone size, D gene, CDR3 DNA, CDR3 protein. The D gene is left open where the match is weak. A row's size may be missing; if present it is once, few, many or a size class.

v_gene: TRBV10-1; j_gene: TRBJ2-1; abundance: .; d_gene: TRBD2; CDR3nt: TGCGCCAGCAGAATGACTAGCGGGGAGGATGAGCAGTTCTTC; CDR3aa: CASRMTSGEDEQFF
v_gene: TRBV6-5; j_gene: TRBJ1-2; abundance: .; d_gene: TRBD1; CDR3nt: TGTGCCAGCAGTTACTCCCCGGGACAGGGGAGGACCTTC; CDR3aa: CASSYSPGQGRTF
v_gene: TRBV29-1; j_gene: TRBJ1-2; abundance: .; d_gene: .; CDR3nt: TGCAGCGTTGACCCCGGCGCTGGCTACACCTTC; CDR3aa: CSVDPGAGYTF
v_gene: TRBV5-6; j_gene: TRBJ2-2; abundance: few; d_gene: TRBD1; CDR3nt: TGTGCCAGCAGCCTGACAGGGGGCTCCACCGGGGAGCTGTTTTTT; CDR3aa: CASSLTGGSTGELFF
v_gene: TRBV3-1; j_gene: TRBJ2-7; abundance: few; d_gene: .; CDR3nt: TGTGCCAGCAGCCCATCAGGGTTCGAGCAGTACTTC; CDR3aa: CASSPSGFEQYF
v_gene: TRBV10-2; j_gene: TRBJ1-1; abundance: few; d_gene: TRBD1; CDR3nt: TGCGCCAGCAATAAGGGGGCACCGAGGGGCACTGAAGCTTTCTTT; CDR3aa: CASNKGAPRGTEAFF
v_gene: TRBV18; j_gene: TRBJ2-3; abundance: .; d_gene: TRBD1; CDR3nt: TGTGCCAGCTCACCTCGGACAGGGGGCCTAGGGACAGATACGCAGTATTTT; CDR3aa: CASSPRTGGLGTDTQYF
v_gene: TRBV20-1; j_gene: TRBJ1-1; abundance: few; d_gene: .; CDR3nt: TGCAGTGCTCCCGGACTAGCGAACACTGAAGCTTTCTTT; CDR3aa: CSAPGLANTEAFF
v_gene: TRBV5-4; j_gene: TRBJ2-1; abundance: many; d_gene: .; CDR3nt: TGTGCCAGCAGCTTGGGTCACCCCTCCTACAATGAGCAGTTCTTC; CDR3aa: CASSLGHPSYNEQFF
v_gene: TRBV12-3/TRBV12-4; j_gene: TRBJ2-1; abundance: .; d_gene: .; CDR3nt: TGTGCCAGCAGTGGGGACGGTCTCTCCTACAATGAGCAGTTCTTC; CDR3aa: CASSGDGLSYNEQFF
v_gene: TRBV6-2/TRBV6-3; j_gene: TRBJ2-1; abundance: .; d_gene: .; CDR3nt: TGTGCCAGCAGTTACAATCCACAGGGAGAGTCCTACAATGAGCAGTTCTTC; CDR3aa: CASSYNPQGESYNEQFF
v_gene: TRBV10-3; j_gene: TRBJ1-1; abundance: few; d_gene: .; CDR3nt: TGTGCCATCAGTGAGAGACCGTCGAACACTGAAGCTTTCTTT; CDR3aa: CAISERPSNTEAFF
v_gene: TRBV5-4; j_gene: TRBJ1-5; abundance: many; d_gene: .; CDR3nt: TGTGCCAGTCTTACGGCGGTTTATAGCAATCAGCCCCAGCATTTT; CDR3aa: CASLTAVYSNQPQHF
v_gene: TRBV5-1; j_gene: TRBJ2-5; abundance: many; d_gene: .; CDR3nt: TGCGCCAGCAGCTCGGCCGGGGAGACCCAGTACTTC; CDR3aa: CASSSAGETQYF
v_gene: TRBV7-9; j_gene: TRBJ2-7; abundance: few; d_gene: TRBD2; CDR3nt: TGTGCCAGCAGCCCAGCGGGAGGGCCCTACGAGCAGTACTTC; CDR3aa: CASSPAGGPYEQYF
v_gene: TRBV6-2/TRBV6-3; j_gene: TRBJ2-6; abundance: few; d_gene: .; CDR3nt: TGTGCCAGCGTAGAAGGAGCGGGCCCCTCTGGGGCCAACGTCCTGACTTTC; CDR3aa: CASVEGAGPSGANVLTF